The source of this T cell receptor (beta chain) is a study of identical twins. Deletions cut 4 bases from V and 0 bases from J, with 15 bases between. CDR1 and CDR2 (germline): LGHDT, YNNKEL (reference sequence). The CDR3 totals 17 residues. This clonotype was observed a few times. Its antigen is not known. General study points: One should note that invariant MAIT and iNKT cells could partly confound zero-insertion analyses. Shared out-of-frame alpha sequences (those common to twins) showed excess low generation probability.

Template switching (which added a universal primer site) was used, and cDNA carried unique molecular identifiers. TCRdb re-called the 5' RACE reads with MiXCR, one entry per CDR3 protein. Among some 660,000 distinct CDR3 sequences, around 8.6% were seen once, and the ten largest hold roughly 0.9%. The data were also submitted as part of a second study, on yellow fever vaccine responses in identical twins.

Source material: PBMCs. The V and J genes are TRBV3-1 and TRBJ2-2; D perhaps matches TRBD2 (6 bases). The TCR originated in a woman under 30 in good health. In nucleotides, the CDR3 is TGTGCCAGCAGCCGTGGAGGGTCGGTCGCGAACACCGGGGAGCTGTTTTTT. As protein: CASSRGGSVANTGELFF.